This TCR beta chain was sequenced in a study of breast tumors, draining lymph nodes, adjacent tissues (dated by TCRdb to 2016 to 2017). A note on the overall study: TCR beta repertoires were compared across tumor, adjacent nontumor tissue and axillary lymph nodes obtained from breast cancer patients. The study was designed to assess the relationships and possible T-cell exchange between tumor, surrounding tissue and draining lymph node repertoires in human breast cancer.

The sequencer was an Illumina HiSeq 2000. Multiplex PCR amplification was used to generate the TCR beta chain libraries. The amplified TCR beta chain products were analyzed by high-throughput sequencing. Starting from the raw public reads, TCRdb applied fastp trimming at Q25, assembled clones with MiXCR and retained in-frame beta chains. Rows are unified per CDR3 protein, each entry keeping the most common DNA and genes. Within this sample are roughly 14,000 distinct CDR3 sequences, with around 58% of them counted one time only. 25% to 35% of the sample belongs to the ten largest clones. This clonotype was seen repeatedly, ten times or more. Which antigen it targets is not known. No much larger clone is present one base from it, and per-base qualities are unavailable. Relative to germline, V is 1 base shorter and J is 6 bases shorter, with 7 bases between their ends. Inclusive of the bounding cysteine and phenylalanine, the CDR3 is 12 residues long. Only the CDR3 part of the read is kept: 36 bases, read in frame from the first base. For CDR1 and CDR2, the germline V gene (reference sequence) lists GTSNPN and SVGIG.

The adjacent samples were made up of nontumor breast tissue that surrounded the tumor. General findings and caveats noted by the study authors: In luminal-like breast cancer, tumor and nontumor tissue repertoires resembled each other significantly more than in basal-like breast cancer. A scenario in which most tumor T cells derive from the lymph node and then expand within tumor tissue was judged to be consistent with the data. The conclusion that tumor T cells originate in lymph nodes was framed as consistent with a hypothesis rather than directly demonstrated. Tumor T-cell repertoires showed less diversity than lymph node repertoires and more diversity than nontumor tissue repertoires, and tumor T-cell repertoires showed preferential V and J gene usage.

The chain links TRBV30 with TRBJ2-1, with the D gene call left open. This TCR was sampled from a female donor with breast cancer. Some clones in this sample may be carry-over from other donors' samples. Sequencing input: tumor-adjacent breast tissue. CDR3 reads: CAWSGAFNEQFF. The DNA sequence is as follows: TGTGCCTGGAGTGGAGCTTTCAATGAGCAGTTCTTC.